This T cell receptor (beta chain) was identified during a study of blood T cell repertoires in COVID-19. Study-wide context: Acute and convalescent COVID-19 specimens originated in the United States, Italy and Spain. PBMCs, B-cell-depleted T cells, or T cells provided the cDNA or gDNA that made up the material.

The V and J ends lost 3 bases and 9 bases respectively, with 9 bases between them. Germline V gene sequence: CDR1 SEHNR, CDR2 FQNEAQ (reference sequence). This CDR3 is 12 amino acids long. The table came from immunoSEQ multiplex PCR; TCRdb's copy has only in-frame clones and leaves some out. The sample holds 140,000 or so clones, 84% seen once. The chain is built from TRBV7-9 and TRBJ2-4; no definite D call. The sample consisted of PBMCs or T cells enriched from blood (not recorded which). The origin of this receptor is a woman between 45 and 60 years old with acute COVID-19. The CDR3 loop reads CASSFGDGIQYF. The CDR3 nucleotides read TGTGCCAGCAGCTTCGGAGATGGCATTCAGTACTTC.